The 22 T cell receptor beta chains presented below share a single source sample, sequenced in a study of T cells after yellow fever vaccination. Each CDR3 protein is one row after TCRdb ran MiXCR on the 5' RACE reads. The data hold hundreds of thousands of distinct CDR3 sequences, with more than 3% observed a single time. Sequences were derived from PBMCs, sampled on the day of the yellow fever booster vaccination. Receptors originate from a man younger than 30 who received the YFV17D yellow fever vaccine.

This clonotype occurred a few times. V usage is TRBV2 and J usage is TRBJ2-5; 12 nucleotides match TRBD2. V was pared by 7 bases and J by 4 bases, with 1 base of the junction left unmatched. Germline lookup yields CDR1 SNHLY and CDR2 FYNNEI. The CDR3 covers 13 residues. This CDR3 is CASTTSGGETQYF. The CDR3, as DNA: TGTGCCAGCACGACTAGCGGGGGAGAGACCCAGTACTTC.

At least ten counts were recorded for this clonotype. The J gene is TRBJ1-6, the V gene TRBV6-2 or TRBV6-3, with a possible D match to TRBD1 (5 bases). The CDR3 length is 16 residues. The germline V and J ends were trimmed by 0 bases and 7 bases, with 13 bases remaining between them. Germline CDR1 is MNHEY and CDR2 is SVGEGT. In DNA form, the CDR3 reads TGTGCCAGCAGTTACTCTCTTGGGACGCCAAATTCACCCCTCCACTTT. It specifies CASSYSLGTPNSPLHF.

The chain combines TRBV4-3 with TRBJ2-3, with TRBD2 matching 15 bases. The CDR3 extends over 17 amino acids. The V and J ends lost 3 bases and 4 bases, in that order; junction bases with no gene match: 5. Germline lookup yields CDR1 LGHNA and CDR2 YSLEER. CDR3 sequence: CASSHEGTSGGSDTQYF. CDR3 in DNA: TGCGCCAGCAGCCACGAGGGGACTAGCGGGGGGTCAGATACGCAGTATTTT.

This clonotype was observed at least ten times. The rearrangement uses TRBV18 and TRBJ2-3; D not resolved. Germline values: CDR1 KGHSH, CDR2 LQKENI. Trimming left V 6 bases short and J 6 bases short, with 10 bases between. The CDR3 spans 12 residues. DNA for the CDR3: TGTGCCAGCTCGCCTCTTGGGGATACGCAGTATTTT. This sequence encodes CASSPLGDTQYF.

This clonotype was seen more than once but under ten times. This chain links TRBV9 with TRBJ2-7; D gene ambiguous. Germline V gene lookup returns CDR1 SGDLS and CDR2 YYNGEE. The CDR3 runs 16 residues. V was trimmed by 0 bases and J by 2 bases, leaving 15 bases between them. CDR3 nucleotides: TGTGCCAGCAGCGTAGTAATAACAGCACCCCCCTACGAGCAGTACTTC. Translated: CASSVVITAPPYEQYF.

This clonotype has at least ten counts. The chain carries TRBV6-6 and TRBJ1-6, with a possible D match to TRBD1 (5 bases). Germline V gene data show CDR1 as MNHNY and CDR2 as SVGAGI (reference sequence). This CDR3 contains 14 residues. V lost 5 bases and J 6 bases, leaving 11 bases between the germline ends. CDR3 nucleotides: TGTGCCAGCAGTGTCAGGGCGTCTAATTCACCCCTCCACTTT. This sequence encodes CASSVRASNSPLHF.

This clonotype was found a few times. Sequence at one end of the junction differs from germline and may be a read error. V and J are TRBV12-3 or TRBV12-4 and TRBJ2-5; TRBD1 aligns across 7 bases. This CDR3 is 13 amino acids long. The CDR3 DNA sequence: TGTGCCAGCAATTTACAGGGGTGGGAGACCCAGTACTTC. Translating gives CASNLQGWETQYF.

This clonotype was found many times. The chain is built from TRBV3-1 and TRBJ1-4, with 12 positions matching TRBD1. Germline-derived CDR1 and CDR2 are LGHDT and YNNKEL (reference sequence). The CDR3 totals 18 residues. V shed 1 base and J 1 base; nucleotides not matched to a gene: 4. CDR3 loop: CASSQVRDRGRTNEKLFF. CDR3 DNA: TGTGCCAGCAGCCAAGTTCGGGACAGGGGGCGAACTAATGAAAAACTGTTTTTT.

The CDR3 bases are TGCGCCAGCAGCTCCCCTGGTCAAGGGGGTGTAGAAGGGGAGACCCAGTACTTC. Translated, it gives CASSSPGQGGVEGETQYF. This sequence joins TRBV5-1 and TRBJ2-5, with D perhaps TRBD1 (6 bases). The V end was cut by 3 bases, the J end by 5 bases, with 26 bases between. The CDR3 extends over 18 amino acids. CDR1 and CDR2 from the germline V gene are SGHRS and YFSETQ.

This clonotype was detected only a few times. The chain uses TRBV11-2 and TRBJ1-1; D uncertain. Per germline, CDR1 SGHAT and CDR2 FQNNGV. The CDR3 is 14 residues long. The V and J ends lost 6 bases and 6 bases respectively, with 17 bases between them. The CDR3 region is CASSLKVDGPEAFF. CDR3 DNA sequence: TGTGCCAGCAGTTTGAAAGTAGACGGGCCTGAAGCTTTCTTT.

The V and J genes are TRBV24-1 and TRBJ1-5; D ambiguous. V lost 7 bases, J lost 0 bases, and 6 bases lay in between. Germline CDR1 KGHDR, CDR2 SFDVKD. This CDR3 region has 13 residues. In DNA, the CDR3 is TGTGCCACCAGGGGTAGTAGCAATCAGCCCCAGCATTTT. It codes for CATRGSSNQPQHF.

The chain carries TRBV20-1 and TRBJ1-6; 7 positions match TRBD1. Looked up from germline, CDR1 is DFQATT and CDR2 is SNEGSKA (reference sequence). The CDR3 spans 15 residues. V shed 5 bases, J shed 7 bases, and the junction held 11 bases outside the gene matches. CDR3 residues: CSAPRQGSVNSPLHF. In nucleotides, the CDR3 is TGCAGTGCTCCTAGACAGGGTTCGGTCAATTCACCCCTCCACTTT.

CDR3 DNA sequence: TGTGCCACCAGCAGAACCAACCGGGACTCCCAAGCGCGCTATGGCTACACCTTC. Translated: CATSRTNRDSQARYGYTF. The V call is TRBV15, the J call TRBJ1-2; a possible D gene is TRBD1 (5 bases). Germline-derived CDR1 and CDR2 are LNHNV and YYDKDF (reference sequence). The V end lost 2 bases, the J end lost 4 bases, and 23 bases lay between the germline ends. This CDR3 is 18 amino acids long.

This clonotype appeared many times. The CDR3 is CASSPTMDRGRAGELFF. The CDR3 coding sequence is TGCGCCAGCAGCCCTACCATGGACAGGGGGCGGGCCGGGGAGCTGTTTTTT. The rearrangement joins TRBV5-1 to TRBJ2-2, with TRBD1 matching 11 bases. The germline CDR1 and CDR2 sequences are SGHRS and YFSETQ. V shed 4 bases, J shed 6 bases, and the junction held 11 bases outside the gene matches. The CDR3 is made up of 17 amino acids.

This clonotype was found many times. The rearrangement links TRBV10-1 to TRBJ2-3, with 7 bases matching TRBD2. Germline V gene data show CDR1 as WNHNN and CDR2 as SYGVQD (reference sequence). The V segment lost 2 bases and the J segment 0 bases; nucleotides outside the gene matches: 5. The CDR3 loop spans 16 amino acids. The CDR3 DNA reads TGCGCCAGCAGTGAGGGGGCTAGCGGAAGCACAGATACGCAGTATTTT. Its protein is CASSEGASGSTDTQYF.

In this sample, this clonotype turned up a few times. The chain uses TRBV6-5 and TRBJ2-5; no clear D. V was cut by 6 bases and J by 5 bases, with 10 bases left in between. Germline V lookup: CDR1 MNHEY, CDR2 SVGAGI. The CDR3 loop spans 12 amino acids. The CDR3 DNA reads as TGTGCCAGCAGCCACGACGGGGAGACCCAGTACTTC. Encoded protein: CASSHDGETQYF.

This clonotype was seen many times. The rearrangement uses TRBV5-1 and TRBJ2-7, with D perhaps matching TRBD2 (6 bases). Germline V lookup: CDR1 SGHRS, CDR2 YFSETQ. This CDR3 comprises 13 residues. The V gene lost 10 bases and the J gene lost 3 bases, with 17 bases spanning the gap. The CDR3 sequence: CAPTGSGDYEQYF. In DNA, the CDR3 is TGCGCCCCTACCGGTAGCGGAGACTACGAGCAGTACTTC.

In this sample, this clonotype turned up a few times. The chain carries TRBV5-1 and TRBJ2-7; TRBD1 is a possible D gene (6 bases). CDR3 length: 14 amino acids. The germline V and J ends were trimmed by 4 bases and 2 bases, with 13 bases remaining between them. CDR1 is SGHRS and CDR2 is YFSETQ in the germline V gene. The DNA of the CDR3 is TGCGCCAGCAGCCTCGACAGGTTTCCCTACGAGCAGTACGTC. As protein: CASSLDRFPYEQYV.

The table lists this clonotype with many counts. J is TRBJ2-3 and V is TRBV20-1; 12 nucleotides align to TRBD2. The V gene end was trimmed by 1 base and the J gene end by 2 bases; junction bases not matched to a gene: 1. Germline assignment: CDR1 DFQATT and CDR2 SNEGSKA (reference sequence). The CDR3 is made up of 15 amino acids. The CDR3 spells CSARGTSGDTDTQYF. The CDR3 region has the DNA TGCAGTGCTAGAGGGACTAGCGGGGACACAGATACGCAGTATTTT.

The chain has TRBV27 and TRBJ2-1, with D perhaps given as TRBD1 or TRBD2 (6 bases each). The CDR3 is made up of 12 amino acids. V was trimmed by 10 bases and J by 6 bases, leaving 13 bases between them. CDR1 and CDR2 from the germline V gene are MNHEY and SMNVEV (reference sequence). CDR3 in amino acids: CATSGGGNEQFF. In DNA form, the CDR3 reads TGTGCCACCTCCGGAGGGGGCAATGAGCAGTTCTTC.

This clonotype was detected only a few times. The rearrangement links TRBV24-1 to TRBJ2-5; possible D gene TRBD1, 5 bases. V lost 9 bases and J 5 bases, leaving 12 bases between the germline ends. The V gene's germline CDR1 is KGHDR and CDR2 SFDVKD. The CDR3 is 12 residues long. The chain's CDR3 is CATSAGSETQYF. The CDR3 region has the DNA TGTGCCACCTCGGCAGGGTCCGAGACCCAGTACTTC.

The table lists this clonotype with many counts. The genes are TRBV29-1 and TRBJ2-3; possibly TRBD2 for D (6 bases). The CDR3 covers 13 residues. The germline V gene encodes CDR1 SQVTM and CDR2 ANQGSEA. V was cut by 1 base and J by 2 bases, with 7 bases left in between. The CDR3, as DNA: TGCAGCGTTGAAGGGGGGGTCACAGATACGCAGTATTTT. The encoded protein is CSVEGGVTDTQYF.